The clone carrying this T cell receptor beta chain was detected a few times. The sample comes from a study of response to subunit inactivated influenza vaccine. Germline CDR1 reads ENHRY; CDR2 reads SYGVKD. This CDR3 contains 13 residues. The V segment lost 7 bases and the J segment 5 bases; nucleotides outside the gene matches: 7. One entry per CDR3 protein, called by TCRdb with MiXCR from the RT-PCR reads. The sample has about 540,000 distinct CDR3 sequences, approximately 20% seen once. These data were also reused for a study on T cells expressing NK-cell markers. From that report: TCR beta cDNA was generated via 5'RACE template switching incorporating UMIs. Sequencing of TCR beta repertoires drew on sorted CD3+CD56+NKG2C+, CD3+CD56+NKG2C- and CD3+CD56-NKG2C+ T cells. In a group of several donors, dominant NKG2C+ clonotypes represented 1.0-7.0% of CD8+ T cells. Topping the CD3+CD56-NKG2C+ fraction as well were these clonotypes, in a few donors.

The clonotype comes from a man aged 50 or older who received an inactivated influenza vaccine. This sample comprised CD4+ T cells sorted from PBMCs, obtained 11 to 12 days after vaccination. The chain uses TRBV10-3 and TRBJ1-1; 7 nucleotides match TRBD1. CDR3 sequence (DNA): TGTGCCATCAATAATCAACAGGGGACTGAAGCTTTCTTT. Translated: CAINNQQGTEAFF.